Here is one T cell receptor beta chain with its context. Its antigen is unknown. CDR1 and CDR2 from the germline V gene are DFQATT and SNEGSKA (reference sequence). CDR3 length: 18 residues. V shed 2 bases, J shed 3 bases, and the junction held 14 bases outside the gene matches. Using its own MiXCR run on the 5' RACE reads, TCRdb lists one record per CDR3 protein. The table shows about 890,000 distinct CDR3 sequences, with 9% to 15% occurring only once. The data are from a study of identical twins. Broader study findings: Insertions were fewer in abundant cord blood beta clonotypes, whereas memory repertoires showed none of this pattern.

The same sample was also studied in work on yellow fever vaccine responses in identical twins.

The sequence came from a woman younger than 35 in good health. Input material: PBMCs. The chain employs TRBV20-1 and TRBJ2-3, with 10 bases identical to TRBD1. CDR3 region: CSARHHRPGTGETDTQYF. CDR3 nucleotide sequence: TGCAGTGCTAGACATCACCGACCCGGGACAGGGGAGACAGATACGCAGTATTTT.